The T cell receptor beta chain described here comes from a study of cytomegalovirus exposure and HLA in healthy donors. The CDR3 totals 14 residues. CDR1 and CDR2 (germline): LNHNV, YYDKDF (reference sequence). V lost 8 bases and J lost 4; bases outside the gene matches: 9. Comments on this clone: The antigen remains unidentified.

The study, taken as a whole, reports: Later on, an analysis tied around 17,000 TCR beta sequences to HLA alleles at 0.05 false discovery rate. According to the study, roughly 160 TCR beta chains were cytomegalovirus-associated.

PCR amplification relied on 60 Vbeta primers (plus 13 Jbeta primers). Clones were sequenced by immunoSEQ multiplex PCR, and TCRdb holds only the in-frame ones, with some missing. The sample contains around 110,000 clones, roughly 87% of which appear only once. Sample: PBMCs. The sequence derives from a man in his thirties or forties in good health and CMV-seropositive. V and J are TRBV15 and TRBJ2-5, with 8 bases matching TRBD2. In DNA, the CDR3 is TGTGCCACCGGAGCCCCGGGGGGGGCAGAGACCCAGTACTTC. Protein: CATGAPGGAETQYF. The variable domain in full, with the rest retrieved from reference TRBV15 and TRBJ2-5, is DAMVIQNPRYQVTQFGKPVTLSCSQTLNHNVMYWYQQKSSQAPKLLFHYYDKDFNNEADTPDNFQSRRPNTSFCFLDIRSPGLGDTAMYLCATGAPGGAETQYFGPGTRLLVL.